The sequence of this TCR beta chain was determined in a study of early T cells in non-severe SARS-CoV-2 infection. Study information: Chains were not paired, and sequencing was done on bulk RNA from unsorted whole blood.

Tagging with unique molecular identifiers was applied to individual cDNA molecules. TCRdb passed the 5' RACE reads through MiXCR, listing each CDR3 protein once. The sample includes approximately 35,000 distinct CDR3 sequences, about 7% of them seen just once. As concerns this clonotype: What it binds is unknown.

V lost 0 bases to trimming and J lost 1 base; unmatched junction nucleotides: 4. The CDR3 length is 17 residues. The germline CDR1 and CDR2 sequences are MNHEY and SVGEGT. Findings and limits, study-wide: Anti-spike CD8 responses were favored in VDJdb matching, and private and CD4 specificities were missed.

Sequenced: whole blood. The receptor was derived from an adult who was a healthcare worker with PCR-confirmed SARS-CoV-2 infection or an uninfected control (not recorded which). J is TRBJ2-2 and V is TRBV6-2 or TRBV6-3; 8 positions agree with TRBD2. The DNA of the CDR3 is TGTGCCAGCAGTTACTCTTTACTAGCGGTGAACACCGGGGAGCTGTTTTTT. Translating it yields CASSYSLLAVNTGELFF.